A selection of T cell receptor beta chains follows, all from one sample in a study of T cell repertoires in cytomegalovirus infection. TCRdb re-derived calls from the reads in MiXCR, one entry per CDR3 protein. Of about 210,000 distinct CDR3 sequences detected, roughly 6.5% appear once; the ten largest clones hold about 6.3%. Material for sequencing was PBMCs. Source of these receptors: a human donor in good health (CMV status not recorded). Some clones in this sample may be carry-over from other donors' samples. Both conserved end residues are part of each CDR3. The D gene is left open where the match is weak. Where a row states a size, it is once, few, many or the class of an expanded clone; other rows omit it.

clone_size d_call j_call v_call cdr3_aa cdr3_nt
many NA TRBJ2-5 TRBV20-1 CSARGGSQETQYF TGCAGTGCTAGAGGCGGCAGCCAAGAGACCCAGTACTTC
few TRBD1 TRBJ1-2 TRBV6-6 CASKDPGQGLGDTF TGTGCCAGCAAAGATCCGGGACAGGGGCTTGGAGACACCTTC
many NA TRBJ1-5 TRBV20-1 CSARSYRTVNQPQHF TGCAGTGCTAGATCCTACAGGACAGTCAATCAGCCCCAGCATTTT
many NA TRBJ1-5 TRBV7-2 CASSPLGRFYNQPQHF TGTGCCAGCAGCCCACTAGGCAGGTTCTACAATCAGCCCCAGCATTTT
many NA TRBJ1-5 TRBV6-6 CASSYPRGGNQPQHF TGTGCCAGCAGTTACCCCAGGGGCGGGAATCAGCCCCAGCATTTT
few NA TRBJ1-4 TRBV28 CASSTSGTWAKNLFF TGTGCCAGCAGTACATCCGGGACTTGGGCCAAAAATCTGTTTTTT
many NA TRBJ1-1 TRBV12-3/TRBV12-4 CASSFHPMNTEAFF TGTGCCAGCAGTTTCCACCCCATGAACACTGAAGCTTTCTTT
many TRBD2 TRBJ2-1 TRBV29-1 CSVVLPFSGVSYNEQFF TGCAGCGTTGTACTTCCCTTTAGCGGGGTATCCTACAATGAGCAGTTCTTC
many TRBD1 TRBJ2-1 TRBV7-8 CASSSNRGRNEQFF TGTGCCAGCAGCTCTAACAGGGGGCGGAATGAGCAGTTCTTC
many NA TRBJ1-6 TRBV10-3 CAISSGPTLHF TGTGCCATCAGTTCGGGACCTACCCTCCACTTT
many TRBD2 TRBJ2-3 TRBV7-2 CASSFRAGAGDTQYF TGTGCCAGCAGCTTTCGAGCGGGGGCCGGGGATACGCAGTATTTT
many NA TRBJ1-4 TRBV5-1 CASSLSQGREKLFF TGCGCCAGCAGCTTGTCCCAGGGTCGTGAAAAACTGTTTTTT
many NA TRBJ1-1 TRBV6-5 CASSSPRATEAFF TGTGCCAGCAGTTCCCCTAGAGCGACTGAAGCTTTCTTT
few TRBD2 TRBJ2-5 TRBV12-3/TRBV12-4 CASSLSPGPLGGETQYF TGTGCCAGCAGTTTATCACCAGGGCCTCTGGGGGGGGAGACCCAGTACTTC
many TRBD1 TRBJ1-2 TRBV6-2/TRBV6-3 CASSSGGRLYGYTF TGTGCCAGCAGCTCAGGGGGACGGCTCTATGGCTACACCTTC
NA TRBD2 TRBJ2-1 TRBV20-1 CSAIGGGIYNEQFF TGCAGTGCTATAGGCGGGGGAATCTACAATGAGCAGTTCTTC
many TRBD1 TRBJ1-1 TRBV6-2/TRBV6-3 CASCCWTGLNTEAFF TGTGCCAGCTGCTGTTGGACAGGTTTGAACACTGAAGCTTTCTTT
NA TRBD1 TRBJ1-1 TRBV9 CASSGGDSYTEAFF TGTGCCAGCAGCGGCGGGGACAGCTACACTGAAGCTTTCTTT
many NA TRBJ2-7 TRBV20-1 CSARGGGRRSEQYF TGCAGTGCTAGAGGAGGAGGGAGACGCTCCGAGCAGTACTTC
many TRBD2 TRBJ2-7 TRBV30 CAWSVPPGGTYEQYF TGTGCCTGGAGTGTACCCCCGGGAGGAACCTACGAGCAGTACTTC
many NA TRBJ2-7 TRBV6-2/TRBV6-3 CASRTSVEQYF TGTGCCAGCAGGACCTCGGTCGAGCAGTACTTC
NA NA TRBJ2-2 TRBV30 CAWSVPGANTGELFF TGTGCCTGGAGTGTCCCAGGGGCGAACACCGGGGAGCTGTTTTTT
NA NA TRBJ1-4 TRBV28 CASSFSGAANEKLFF TGTGCCAGCAGTTTCTCGGGGGCGGCTAATGAAAAACTGTTTTTT
many NA TRBJ1-5 TRBV6-2/TRBV6-3 CASTIPRTGEQPQHF TGTGCCAGCACAATCCCCAGGACGGGGGAACAGCCCCAGCATTTT
many NA TRBJ1-2 TRBV7-2 CASSIGPSADYGYTF TGTGCCAGCAGCATCGGGCCCTCCGCCGACTATGGCTACACCTTC
many NA TRBJ2-6 TRBV20-1 CSAFQGAGANVLTF TGCAGTGCTTTCCAGGGAGCTGGGGCCAACGTCCTGACTTTC
many NA TRBJ2-6 TRBV20-1 CSARVAGNRPGANVLTF TGCAGTGCTAGAGTAGCAGGGAATCGCCCTGGGGCCAACGTCCTGACTTTC
NA NA TRBJ2-2 TRBV5-5 CASSLTVPGTGELFF TGTGCCAGCAGCTTGACAGTCCCGGGCACCGGGGAGCTGTTTTTT
NA NA TRBJ2-6 TRBV30 CAWSALRTASGANVLTF TGTGCCTGGAGTGCCCTGCGAACAGCCTCTGGGGCCAACGTCCTGACTTTC
many NA TRBJ1-5 TRBV20-1 CSARAGGYSNQPQHF TGCAGTGCTCGAGCGGGTGGATATAGCAATCAGCCCCAGCATTTT
few NA TRBJ1-5 TRBV12-3/TRBV12-4 CASSFGPQHF TGTGCCAGCAGTTTTGGACCCCAGCATTTT
NA NA TRBJ1-2 TRBV11-2 CASSLGVYGYTF TGTGCCAGCAGCTTAGGGGTGTATGGCTACACCTTC
many NA TRBJ1-4 TRBV10-2 CASSWTQGEKLFF TGCGCCAGCAGCTGGACCCAGGGAGAAAAACTGTTTTTT
once TRBD1 TRBJ1-1 TRBV5-1 CASSRMGQRFEAFF TGCGCCAGCAGCCGAATGGGACAGCGATTTGAAGCTTTCTTT
NA NA TRBJ1-3 TRBV29-1 CSVRRPPRNTIYF TGCAGCGTTAGACGCCCTCCGAGAAACACCATATATTTT
many TRBD1 TRBJ1-3 TRBV7-2 CASSLVGQGLSGNTIYF TGTGCCAGCAGCTTAGTCGGACAGGGCCTCTCTGGAAACACCATATATTTT
few NA TRBJ2-7 TRBV28 CASSSSLVGYRTYEQYF TGTGCCAGCAGCTCGAGCTTAGTCGGGTACAGGACCTACGAGCAGTACTTC
many NA TRBJ1-3 TRBV7-2 CASSLQEGSPSGNTIYF TGTGCCAGCAGCTTGCAGGAGGGATCCCCATCTGGAAACACCATATATTTT
many NA TRBJ2-7 TRBV7-9 CASSEGEKQYF TGTGCCAGCAGCGAAGGGGAGAAGCAGTACTTC
NA NA TRBJ2-7 TRBV5-5 CASRADGEQYF TGTGCCAGCAGGGCTGACGGCGAGCAGTACTTC
many TRBD1 TRBJ1-5 TRBV7-2 CASSPAGGGNQPQHF TGTGCCAGCAGCCCTGCAGGGGGTGGCAATCAGCCCCAGCATTTT
many NA TRBJ2-5 TRBV7-3 CASSYDSQETQYF TGTGCCAGCAGCTACGACAGTCAAGAGACCCAGTACTTC
NA TRBD1 TRBJ1-2 TRBV28 CASRGGQPYGYTF TGTGCCAGCAGAGGGGGACAGCCTTACGGCTACACCTTC
NA NA TRBJ2-1 TRBV2 CASSERSGEQFF TGTGCCAGCAGTGAAAGGTCGGGTGAGCAGTTCTTC
many NA TRBJ1-2 TRBV7-2 CASSSTRDGYTF TGTGCCAGCAGCTCGACCCGGGATGGCTACACCTTC
many NA TRBJ2-1 TRBV7-8 CASTPRQDRRNEQFF TGTGCCAGCACCCCAAGGCAGGATCGGCGCAATGAGCAGTTCTTC
many NA TRBJ2-6 TRBV20-1 CSAPFRGSGANVLTF TGCAGTGCTCCCTTTCGAGGATCTGGGGCCAACGTCCTGACTTTC
many NA TRBJ2-1 TRBV7-6 CASSLTSPHRADEQFF TGTGCCAGCAGCTTAACGTCTCCACACAGGGCGGATGAGCAGTTCTTC
many NA TRBJ1-1 TRBV29-1 CSVRGGSTEAFF TGCAGCGTTAGGGGGGGGAGCACTGAAGCTTTCTTT
many NA TRBJ2-3 TRBV20-1 CSAPWTGDTHTDTQYF TGCAGTGCCCCCTGGACGGGGGATACACACACAGATACGCAGTATTTT
many NA TRBJ1-1 TRBV5-1 CASSWGHLNTEAFF TGCGCCAGCAGCTGGGGACATTTGAACACTGAAGCTTTCTTT
many NA TRBJ1-1 TRBV7-2 CASSYTRAGTSEAFF TGTGCCAGCAGCTATACCCGAGCTGGTACGTCTGAAGCTTTCTTT
many NA TRBJ1-2 TRBV28 CASSLSRGAKGYTF TGTGCCAGCAGCCTCTCGAGGGGGGCGAAGGGCTACACCTTC
NA NA TRBJ2-7 TRBV28 CASSGGGSEQYF TGTGCCAGCAGTGGAGGAGGGTCAGAGCAGTACTTC
few NA TRBJ1-5 TRBV28 CASSFGELQPQHF TGTGCCAGCAGTTTTGGGGAGCTTCAGCCCCAGCATTTT